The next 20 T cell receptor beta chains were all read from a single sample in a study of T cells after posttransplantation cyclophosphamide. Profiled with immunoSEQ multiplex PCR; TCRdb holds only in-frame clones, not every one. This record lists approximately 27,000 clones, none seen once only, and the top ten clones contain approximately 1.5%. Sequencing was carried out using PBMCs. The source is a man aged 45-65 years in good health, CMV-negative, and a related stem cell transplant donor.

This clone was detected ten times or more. The CDR3: CASSIRGNTGELFF. CDR3 in DNA: TGTGCCAGTAGTATCCGAGGTAACACCGGGGAGCTGTTTTTT. This sequence joins TRBV19 and TRBJ2-2; the D is unclear. This CDR3 has 14 amino acids. The ends were cut back, 3 bases at V and 2 bases at J, with 7 bases in the middle. CDR1 LNHDA and CDR2 SQIVND come from the germline V gene (reference sequence).

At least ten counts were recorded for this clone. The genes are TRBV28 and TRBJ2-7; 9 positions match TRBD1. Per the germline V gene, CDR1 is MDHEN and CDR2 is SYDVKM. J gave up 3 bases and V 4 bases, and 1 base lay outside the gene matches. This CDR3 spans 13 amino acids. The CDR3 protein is CASSSGQGYEQYF. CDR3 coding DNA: TGTGCCAGCAGTTCGGGACAGGGCTACGAGCAGTACTTC.

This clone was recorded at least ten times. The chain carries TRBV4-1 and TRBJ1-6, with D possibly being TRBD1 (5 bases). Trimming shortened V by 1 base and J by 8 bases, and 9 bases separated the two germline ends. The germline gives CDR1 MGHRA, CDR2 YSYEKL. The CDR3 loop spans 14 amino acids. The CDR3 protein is CASSQARVDSPLHF. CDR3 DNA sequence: TGCGCCAGCAGCCAAGCCAGGGTGGATTCACCCCTCCACTTT.

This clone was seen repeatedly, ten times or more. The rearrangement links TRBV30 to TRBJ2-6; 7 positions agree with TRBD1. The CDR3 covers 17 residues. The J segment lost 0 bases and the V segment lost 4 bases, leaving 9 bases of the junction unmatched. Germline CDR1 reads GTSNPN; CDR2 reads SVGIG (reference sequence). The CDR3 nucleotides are TGTGCCTGGAAATCAGGTGACAGGGCCTCTGGGGCCAACGTCCTGACTTTC. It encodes CAWKSGDRASGANVLTF.

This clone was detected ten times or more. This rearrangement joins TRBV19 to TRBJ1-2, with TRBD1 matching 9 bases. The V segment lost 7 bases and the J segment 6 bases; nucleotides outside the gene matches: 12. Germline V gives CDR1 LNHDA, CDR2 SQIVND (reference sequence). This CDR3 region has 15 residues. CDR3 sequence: CASTTMTTGGHGYTF. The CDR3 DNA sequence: TGTGCCAGTACCACAATGACTACAGGGGGCCATGGCTACACCTTC.

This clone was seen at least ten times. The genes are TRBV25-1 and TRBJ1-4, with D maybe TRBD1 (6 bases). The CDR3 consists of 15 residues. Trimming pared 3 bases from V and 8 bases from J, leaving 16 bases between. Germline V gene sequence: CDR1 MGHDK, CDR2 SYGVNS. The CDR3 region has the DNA TGTGCCAGCAGTGACAACAGGGATGCCGGGGAAAAACTGTTTTTT. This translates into CASSDNRDAGEKLFF.

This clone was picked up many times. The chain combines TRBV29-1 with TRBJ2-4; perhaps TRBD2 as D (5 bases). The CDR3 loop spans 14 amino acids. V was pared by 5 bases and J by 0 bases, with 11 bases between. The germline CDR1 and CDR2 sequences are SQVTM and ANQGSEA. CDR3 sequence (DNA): TGCAGCGTTCGGATCGGAGGAGCCAAAAACATTCAGTACTTC. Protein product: CSVRIGGAKNIQYF.

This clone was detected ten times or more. The CDR3 region is CASSAGTGWAGNQPQHF. In nucleotides, the CDR3 is TGTGCCAGCAGTGCGGGGACAGGGTGGGCAGGCAATCAGCCCCAGCATTTT. The chain has TRBV27 and TRBJ1-5; 9 bases fit TRBD1. Unmatched junction bases numbered 10, after V lost 5 bases and J lost 2 bases. The CDR3 runs 17 residues. From germline, CDR1 is MNHEY and CDR2 SMNVEV (reference sequence).

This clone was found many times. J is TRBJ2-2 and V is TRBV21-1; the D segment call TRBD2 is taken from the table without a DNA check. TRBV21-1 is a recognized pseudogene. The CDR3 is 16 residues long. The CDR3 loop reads CASSGASGGRDGELFF. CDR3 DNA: TGTGCCAGCAGTGGGGCCAGCGGGGGGCGGGACGGGGAGCTGTTTTTT.

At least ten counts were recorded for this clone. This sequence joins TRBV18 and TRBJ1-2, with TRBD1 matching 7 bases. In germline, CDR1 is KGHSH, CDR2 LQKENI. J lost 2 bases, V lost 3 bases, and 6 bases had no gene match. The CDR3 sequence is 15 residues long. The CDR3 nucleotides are TGTGCCAGCTCACCTTCCGGACAGGACAACTATGGCTACACCTTC. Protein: CASSPSGQDNYGYTF.

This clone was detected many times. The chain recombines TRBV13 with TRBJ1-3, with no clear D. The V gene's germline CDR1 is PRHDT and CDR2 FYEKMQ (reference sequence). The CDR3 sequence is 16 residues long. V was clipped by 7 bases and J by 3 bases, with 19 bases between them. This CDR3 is CASNVGGRDDGNTIYF. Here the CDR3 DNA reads TGTGCCAGCAACGTCGGAGGGAGAGACGATGGAAACACCATATATTTT.

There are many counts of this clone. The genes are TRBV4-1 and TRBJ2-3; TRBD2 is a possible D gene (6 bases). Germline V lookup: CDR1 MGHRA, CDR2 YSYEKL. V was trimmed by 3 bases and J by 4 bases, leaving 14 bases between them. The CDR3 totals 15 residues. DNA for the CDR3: TGCGCCAGCAGCCAGGCGGGACTCCCGGCAGATACGCAGTATTTT. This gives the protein CASSQAGLPADTQYF.

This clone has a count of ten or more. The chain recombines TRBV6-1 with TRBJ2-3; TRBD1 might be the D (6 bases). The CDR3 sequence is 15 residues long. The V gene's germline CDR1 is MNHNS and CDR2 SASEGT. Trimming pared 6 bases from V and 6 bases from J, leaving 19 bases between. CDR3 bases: TGTGCCAGCAGAACCGACAGGAGCGCGGCCGATACGCAGTATTTT. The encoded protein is CASRTDRSAADTQYF.

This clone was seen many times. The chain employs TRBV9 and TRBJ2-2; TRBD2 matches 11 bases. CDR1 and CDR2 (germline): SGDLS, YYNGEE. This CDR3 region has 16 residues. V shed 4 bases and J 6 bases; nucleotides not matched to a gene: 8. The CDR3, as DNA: TGTGCCAGCAGCATTAGCGGGGGGGCCAAATCCGGGGAGCTGTTTTTT. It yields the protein CASSISGGAKSGELFF.

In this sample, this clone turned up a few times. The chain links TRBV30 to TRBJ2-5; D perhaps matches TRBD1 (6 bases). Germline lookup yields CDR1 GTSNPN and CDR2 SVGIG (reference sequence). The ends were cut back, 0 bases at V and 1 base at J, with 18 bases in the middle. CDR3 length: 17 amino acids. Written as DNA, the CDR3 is TGTGCCTGGAGTGTATTTTGGGCGTACAGGGCCCAAGAGACCCAGTACTTC. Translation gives CAWSVFWAYRAQETQYF.

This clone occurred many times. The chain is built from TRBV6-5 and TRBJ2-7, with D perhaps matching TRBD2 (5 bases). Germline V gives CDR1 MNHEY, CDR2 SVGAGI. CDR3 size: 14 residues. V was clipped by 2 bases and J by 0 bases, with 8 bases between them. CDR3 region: CASSYGEGSYEQYF. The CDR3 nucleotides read TGTGCCAGCAGTTACGGAGAGGGCTCCTACGAGCAGTACTTC.

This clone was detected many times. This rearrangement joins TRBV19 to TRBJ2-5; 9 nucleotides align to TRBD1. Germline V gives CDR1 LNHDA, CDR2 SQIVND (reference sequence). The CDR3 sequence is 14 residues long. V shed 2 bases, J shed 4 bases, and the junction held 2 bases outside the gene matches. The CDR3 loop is CASSITGGGETQYF. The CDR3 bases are TGTGCCAGTAGTATAACAGGGGGCGGAGAGACCCAGTACTTC.

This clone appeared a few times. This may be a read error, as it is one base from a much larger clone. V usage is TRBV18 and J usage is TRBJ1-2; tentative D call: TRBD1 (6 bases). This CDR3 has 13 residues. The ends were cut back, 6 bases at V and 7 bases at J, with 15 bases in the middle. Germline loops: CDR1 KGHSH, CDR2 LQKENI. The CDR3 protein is CASSHGGLSGYTF. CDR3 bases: TGTGCCAGCTCCCACGGGGGGCTGAGTGGCTACACCTTC.

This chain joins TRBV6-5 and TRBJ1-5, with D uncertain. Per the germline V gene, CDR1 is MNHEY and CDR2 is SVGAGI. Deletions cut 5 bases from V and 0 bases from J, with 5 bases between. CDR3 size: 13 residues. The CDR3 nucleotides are TGTGCCAGCAGTGTTAGTAGCAATCAGCCCCAGCATTTT. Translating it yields CASSVSSNQPQHF.

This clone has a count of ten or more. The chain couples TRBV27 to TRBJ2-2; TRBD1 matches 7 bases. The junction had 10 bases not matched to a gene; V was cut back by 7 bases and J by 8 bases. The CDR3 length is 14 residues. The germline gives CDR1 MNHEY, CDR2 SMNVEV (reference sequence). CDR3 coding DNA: TGTGCCAGCACCCAGACGACAGGGCCAGGGGAGCTGTTTTTT. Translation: CASTQTTGPGELFF.